The rows below give T cell receptor beta chains drawn from one sample of a study of blood T cell repertoires in COVID-19. The method was immunoSEQ multiplex PCR; TCRdb's version includes in-frame clones alone and lacks a portion of them. The sample lists about 42,000 clones, 70% to 90% occurring once. Sequencing was performed on peripheral blood. Receptor source: a woman aged 65 to 85 in a cohort sampled during active COVID-19. Each CDR3 is given with its conserved first and last residue. The D gene is left open where the match is weak. Expanded clones are given a class, and other clones once, few, many or no size at all.

TRBV5-1	-	TRBJ2-3	TRBD2	CASSPSGRTTDTQYF	TGCGCCAGCAGCCCTAGCGGGAGGACCACAGATACGCAGTATTTT
TRBV3-1/TRBV3-2	-	TRBJ1-4	TRBD1	CASSLLTGANEKLFF	TGTGCCAGCAGCCTTTTGACAGGGGCTAATGAAAAACTGTTTTTT
TRBV6-2/TRBV6-3	-	TRBJ1-4	-	CASSSTEPTDRIREKLFF	TGTGCCAGCAGTTCAACCGAACCCACCGACAGGATTCGCGAAAAACTGTTTTTT
TRBV18	-	TRBJ2-7	-	CASSPRPVSGSGSYEQYF	TGTGCCAGCTCACCCAGACCGGTTTCGGGATCAGGATCCTACGAGCAGTACTTC
TRBV6-5	-	TRBJ2-3	-	CASNWDSMRDTQYF	TGTGCCTCGAACTGGGACTCCATGCGGGATACGCAGTATTTT
TRBV6-5	-	TRBJ1-3	TRBD1	CASSYSGTGFNTIYF	TGTGCCAGCAGTTATTCCGGGACAGGGTTCAACACCATATATTTT
TRBV19	-	TRBJ1-4	-	CASSITEAATNEKLFF	TGTGCCAGTAGTATAACTGAGGCCGCAACTAATGAAAAACTGTTTTTT
TRBV9	-	TRBJ2-1	TRBD2	CASSVTSGSGNEQFF	TGTGCCAGCAGCGTAACTAGCGGGAGCGGAAATGAGCAGTTCTTC
TRBV21-1	-	TRBJ2-5	-	CASSKLNGRVCETQYF	TGTGCCAGCAGCAAATTAAACGGGAGGGTTTGTGAGACCCAGTACTTC
TRBV2	-	TRBJ2-1	-	CASSEMVSGSYNEQFF	TGTGCCAGCAGTGAAATGGTCTCCGGGTCCTACAATGAGCAGTTCTTC
TRBV28	-	TRBJ1-5	TRBD1	CASSPGQGNQPQHF	TGTGCCAGCAGTCCTGGACAGGGGAATCAGCCCCAGCATTTT
TRBV18	-	TRBJ2-7	-	CASSSNQYEQYF	TGTGCCAGCTCATCCAACCAGTACGAGCAGTACTTC
TRBV7-9	-	TRBJ2-7	-	CASSFSYEQYF	TGTGCCAGCAGCTTCAGCTACGAGCAGTACTTC
TRBV9	-	TRBJ2-6	-	CASSVIGASGANVLTF	TGTGCCAGCAGCGTGATAGGGGCCTCTGGGGCCAACGTCCTGACTTTC
TRBV28	once	TRBJ1-1	-	CASSLQQGYQGAFF	TGTGCCAGCAGTTTACAACAGGGATACCAGGGGGCTTTCTTT
TRBV19	-	TRBJ1-5	TRBD1	CASSPATGKATSNQPQHF	TGTGCCAGTAGTCCAGCGACAGGGAAAGCCACCAGCAATCAGCCCCAGCATTTT
TRBV29-1	medium-sized	TRBJ1-2	TRBD1	CSGTQGENYGYTF	TGCAGCGGCACACAGGGGGAGAACTATGGCTACACCTTC
TRBV18	-	TRBJ2-2	-	CASSEFLAVTGELFF	TGTGCCAGCTCAGAATTTTTAGCGGTGACCGGGGAGCTGTTTTTT
TRBV28	-	TRBJ2-7	TRBD1	CASRQTGTGGYEQYF	TGTGCCAGCAGACAAACCGGGACAGGGGGCTACGAGCAGTACTTC
TRBV28	once	TRBJ1-1	-	CASTRGTTRRDTEAFF	TGTGCCAGCACCCGAGGGACAACGAGACGGGACACTGAAGCTTTCTTT
TRBV7-9	-	TRBJ1-2	TRBD1	CASSLNRGDYGYTF	TGTGCCAGCAGCCTCAACAGGGGAGACTATGGCTACACCTTC
TRBV6-1	-	TRBJ1-1	TRBD1	CASSEYGTGATEAFF	TGTGCCAGCAGTGAATATGGGACAGGGGCCACTGAAGCTTTCTTT
TRBV20-1	-	TRBJ2-5	-	CSASRDARMETQYF	TGCAGTGCTAGTCGAGACGCTAGAATGGAGACCCAGTACTTC
TRBV24-1	-	TRBJ2-3	TRBD2	CATSDTTTSGSGDTQYF	TGTGCCACCAGTGATACGACGACTAGCGGGAGTGGAGATACGCAGTATTTT
TRBV11-2	once	TRBJ2-2	-	CASSRQNTGELFF	TGTGCCAGCAGCCGACAGAACACCGGGGAGCTGTTTTTT
TRBV30	-	TRBJ2-5	-	CAWSEGGRETQYF	TGTGCCTGGAGTGAGGGAGGCCGCGAGACCCAGTACTTC
TRBV7-3	-	TRBJ2-2	-	CASSLRVPHTGELFF	TGTGCCAGCAGCTTGAGAGTCCCGCACACCGGGGAGCTGTTTTTT
TRBV28	-	TRBJ1-2	TRBD1	CASSLEGAGYGYTF	TGTGCCAGCAGTTTGGAGGGGGCAGGCTATGGCTACACCTTC
TRBV6-6	once	TRBJ2-2	-	CASSQRVNTGELFF	TGTGCCAGCAGCCAGCGGGTGAACACCGGGGAGCTGTTTTTT
TRBV5-1	-	TRBJ1-5	TRBD1	CASSSGTGIQPQHF	TGCGCCAGCAGCTCAGGGACAGGGATTCAGCCCCAGCATTTT
TRBV28	-	TRBJ2-3	-	CASSLGQTQYF	TGTGCCAGCAGTTTAGGGCAGACGCAGTATTTT
TRBV7-2	-	TRBJ2-3	TRBD2	CASSLGLAADTQYF	TGTGCCAGCAGCTTGGGACTAGCTGCAGATACGCAGTATTTT
TRBV28	once	TRBJ1-2	TRBD1	CASTEDRGAANYGYTF	TGTGCCAGCACCGAAGACAGGGGGGCAGCTAACTATGGCTACACCTTC
TRBV6-6	-	TRBJ1-2	TRBD1	CASSPGQVLLYGYTF	TGTGCCAGCAGCCCCGGACAGGTCCTCCTCTATGGCTACACCTTC
TRBV2	once	TRBJ2-2	TRBD1	CASSQIGTGITGELFF	TGTGCCAGCAGTCAAATAGGGACAGGAATCACCGGGGAGCTGTTTTTT
TRBV24-1	-	TRBJ2-5	TRBD1	CATSDVGQGARETQYF	TGTGCCACCAGTGATGTGGGACAGGGGGCGAGGGAGACCCAGTACTTC
TRBV3-1/TRBV3-2	-	TRBJ1-6	TRBD1	CASSQTGQYNSPLHF	TGTGCCAGCAGCCAGACGGGACAGTATAATTCACCCCTCCACTTT
TRBV3-1/TRBV3-2	-	TRBJ2-1	-	CASSQDCGFSGSYNEQFF	TGTGCCAGCAGCCAAGATTGCGGGTTTTCGGGCTCCTACAATGAGCAGTTCTTC
TRBV28	-	TRBJ1-3	-	CASTTSRGNTIYF	TGTGCCAGCACTACCTCTCGCGGAAACACCATATATTTT
TRBV7-9	once	TRBJ2-3	TRBD2	CASSLGGSLTDTQYF	TGTGCCAGCAGCTTAGGCGGGAGTTTGACAGATACGCAGTATTTT
TRBV29-1	-	TRBJ1-2	TRBD1	CSVELQQGARGYTF	TGCAGCGTTGAACTTCAACAGGGGGCGCGTGGCTACACCTTC
TRBV18	-	TRBJ2-1	TRBD1	CASSRDRVVYNEQFF	TGTGCCAGCTCACGGGACAGGGTGGTCTACAATGAGCAGTTCTTC
TRBV30	once	TRBJ2-7	-	CAWNGQGYEQYF	TGTGCCTGGAATGGCCAGGGTTACGAGCAGTACTTC
TRBV15	-	TRBJ2-3	-	CATSRDPPFRRAPFSTDTQYF	TGTGCCACCAGCAGAGACCCCCCTTTCCGGCGGGCTCCTTTTAGCACAGATACGCAGTATTTT